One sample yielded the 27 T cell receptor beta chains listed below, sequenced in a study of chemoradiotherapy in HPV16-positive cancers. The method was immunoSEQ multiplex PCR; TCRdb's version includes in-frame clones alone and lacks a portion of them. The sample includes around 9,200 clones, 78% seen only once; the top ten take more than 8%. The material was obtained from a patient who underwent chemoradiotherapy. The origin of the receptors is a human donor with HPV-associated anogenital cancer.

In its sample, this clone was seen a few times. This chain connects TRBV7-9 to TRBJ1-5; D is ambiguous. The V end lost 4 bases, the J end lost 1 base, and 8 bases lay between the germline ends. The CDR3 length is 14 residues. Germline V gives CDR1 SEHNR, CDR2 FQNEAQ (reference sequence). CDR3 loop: CASSSSTSNQPQHF. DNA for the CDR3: TGTGCCAGCAGCTCTTCGACGAGCAATCAGCCCCAGCATTTT.

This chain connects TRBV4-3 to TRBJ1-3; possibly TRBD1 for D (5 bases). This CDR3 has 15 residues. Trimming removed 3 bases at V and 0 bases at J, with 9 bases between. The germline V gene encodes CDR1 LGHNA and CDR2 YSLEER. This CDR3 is CASSQTVYSGNTIYF. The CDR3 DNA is TGCGCCAGCAGCCAGACAGTTTACTCTGGAAACACCATATATTTT.

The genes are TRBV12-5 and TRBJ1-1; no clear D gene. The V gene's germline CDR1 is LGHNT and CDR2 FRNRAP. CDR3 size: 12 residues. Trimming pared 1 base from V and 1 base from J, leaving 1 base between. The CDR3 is CASGLANTEAFF. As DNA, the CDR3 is TGTGCTAGTGGTTTGGCGAACACTGAAGCTTTCTTT. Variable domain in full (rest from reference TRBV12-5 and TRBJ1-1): DARVTQTPRHKVTEMGQEVTMRCQPILGHNTVFWYRQTMMQGLELLAYFRNRAPLDDSGMPKDRFSAEMPDATLATLKIQPSEPRDSAVYFCASGLANTEAFFGQGTRLTVV.

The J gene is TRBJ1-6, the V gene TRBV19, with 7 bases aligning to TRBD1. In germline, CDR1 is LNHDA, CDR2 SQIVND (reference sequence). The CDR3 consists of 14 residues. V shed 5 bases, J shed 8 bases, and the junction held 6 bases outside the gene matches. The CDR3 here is CASSGQAAHSPLHF. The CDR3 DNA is TGTGCCAGTAGTGGACAGGCCGCCCATTCACCCCTCCACTTT.

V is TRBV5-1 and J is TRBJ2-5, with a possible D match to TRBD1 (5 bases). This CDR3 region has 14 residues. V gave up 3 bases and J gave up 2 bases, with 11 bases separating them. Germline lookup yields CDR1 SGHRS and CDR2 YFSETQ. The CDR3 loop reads CASSWGRVQETQYF. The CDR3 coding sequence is TGCGCCAGCAGCTGGGGCCGGGTACAAGAGACCCAGTACTTC.

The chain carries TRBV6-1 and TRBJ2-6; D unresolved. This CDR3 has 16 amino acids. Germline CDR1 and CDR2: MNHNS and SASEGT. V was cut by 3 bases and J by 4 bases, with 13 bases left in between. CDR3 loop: CASSDLGWFGANVLTF. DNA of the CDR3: TGTGCCAGCAGTGATTTAGGGTGGTTCGGGGCCAACGTCCTGACTTTC.

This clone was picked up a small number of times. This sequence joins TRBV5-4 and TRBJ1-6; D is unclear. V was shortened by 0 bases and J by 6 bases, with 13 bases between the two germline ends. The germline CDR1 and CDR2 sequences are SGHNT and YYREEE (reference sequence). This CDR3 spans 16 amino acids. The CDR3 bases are TGTGCCAGCAGCTTGGAGGGTCCCCTAGGTAATTCACCCCTCCACTTT. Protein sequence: CASSLEGPLGNSPLHF.

CDR3 loop: CASSERQPQHF. CDR3 bases: TGTGCCAGCAGTGAACGTCAGCCCCAGCATTTT. The gene calls are TRBV6-1 and TRBJ1-5; D remains ambiguous. Looked up from germline, CDR1 is MNHNS and CDR2 is SASEGT. Trimming cost V 2 bases and J 6 bases, with 2 bases left between them. The CDR3 totals 11 residues.

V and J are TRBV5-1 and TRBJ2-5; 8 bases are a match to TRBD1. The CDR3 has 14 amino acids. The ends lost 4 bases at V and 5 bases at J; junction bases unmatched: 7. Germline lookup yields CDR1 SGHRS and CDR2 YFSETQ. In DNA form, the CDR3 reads TGCGCCAGCAGCGACAGGGGTTGGGGGGAGACCCAGTACTTC. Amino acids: CASSDRGWGETQYF.

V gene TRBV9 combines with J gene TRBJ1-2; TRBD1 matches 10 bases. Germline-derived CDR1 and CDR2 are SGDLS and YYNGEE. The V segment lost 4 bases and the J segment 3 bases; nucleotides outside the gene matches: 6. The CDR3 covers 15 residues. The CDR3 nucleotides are TGTGCCAGCAGCCCGCAGGACAGGGGGGACTATGGCTACACCTTC. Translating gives CASSPQDRGDYGYTF.

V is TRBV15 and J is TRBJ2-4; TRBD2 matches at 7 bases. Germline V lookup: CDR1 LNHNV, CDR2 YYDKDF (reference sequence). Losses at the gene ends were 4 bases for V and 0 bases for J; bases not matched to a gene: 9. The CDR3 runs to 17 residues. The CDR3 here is CATSISGGSPAKNIQYF. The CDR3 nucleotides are TGTGCCACCAGCATATCCGGGGGGTCTCCAGCCAAAAACATTCAGTACTTC.

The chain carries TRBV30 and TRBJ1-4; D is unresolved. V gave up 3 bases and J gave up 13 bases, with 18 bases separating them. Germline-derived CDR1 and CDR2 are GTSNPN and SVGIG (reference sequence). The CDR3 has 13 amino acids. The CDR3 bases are TGTGCCTGGAGGGATTACAACTATGGTGGACTGTTTTTT. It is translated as CAWRDYNYGGLFF.

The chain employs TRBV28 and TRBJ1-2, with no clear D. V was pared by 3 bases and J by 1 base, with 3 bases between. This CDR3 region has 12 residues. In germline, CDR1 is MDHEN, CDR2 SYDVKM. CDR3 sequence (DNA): TGTGCCAGCAGTTTGGGTAACTATGGCTACACCTTC. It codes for CASSLGNYGYTF.

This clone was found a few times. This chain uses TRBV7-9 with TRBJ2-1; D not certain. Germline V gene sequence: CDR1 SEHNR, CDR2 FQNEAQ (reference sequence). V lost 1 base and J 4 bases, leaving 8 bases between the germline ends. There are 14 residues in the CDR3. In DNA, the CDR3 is TGTGCCAGCAGCTTAGGCCGGAAATACAATGAGCAGTTCTTC. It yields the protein CASSLGRKYNEQFF.

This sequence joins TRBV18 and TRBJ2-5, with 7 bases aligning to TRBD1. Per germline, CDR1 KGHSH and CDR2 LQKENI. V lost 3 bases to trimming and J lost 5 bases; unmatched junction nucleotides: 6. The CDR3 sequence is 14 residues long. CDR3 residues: CASSPGTAGETQYF. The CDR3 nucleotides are TGTGCCAGCTCACCGGGGACAGCCGGGGAGACCCAGTACTTC.

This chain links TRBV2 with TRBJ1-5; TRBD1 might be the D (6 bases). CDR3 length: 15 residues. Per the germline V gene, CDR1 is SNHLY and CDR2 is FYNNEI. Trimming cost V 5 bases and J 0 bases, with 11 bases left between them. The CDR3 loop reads CASSREGGSNQPQHF. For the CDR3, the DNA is TGTGCCAGCAGTAGGGAAGGGGGTAGCAATCAGCCCCAGCATTTT.

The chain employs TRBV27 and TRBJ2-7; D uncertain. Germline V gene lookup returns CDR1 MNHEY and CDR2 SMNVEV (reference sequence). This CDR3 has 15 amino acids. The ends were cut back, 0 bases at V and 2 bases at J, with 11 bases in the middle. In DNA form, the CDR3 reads TGTGCCAGCAGTTTATCCGGCGGTTCAACCTACGAGCAGTACTTC. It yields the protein CASSLSGGSTYEQYF.

In nucleotides, the CDR3 is TGTGCCAGCTCCCCTTCGATAGGTGGAGATACGCAGTATTTT. This encodes CASSPSIGGDTQYF. The chain links TRBV18 to TRBJ2-3; D is unclear. Trimming took 6 bases from V and 5 from J, leaving 15 bases between them. Per the germline V gene, CDR1 is KGHSH and CDR2 is LQKENI. The CDR3 consists of 14 residues.

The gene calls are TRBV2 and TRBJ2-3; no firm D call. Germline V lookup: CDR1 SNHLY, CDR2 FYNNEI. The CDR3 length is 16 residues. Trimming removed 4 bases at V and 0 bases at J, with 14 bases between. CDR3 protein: CASSGPPGGSTDTQYF. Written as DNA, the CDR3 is TGTGCCAGCAGTGGTCCCCCGGGCGGAAGCACAGATACGCAGTATTTT.

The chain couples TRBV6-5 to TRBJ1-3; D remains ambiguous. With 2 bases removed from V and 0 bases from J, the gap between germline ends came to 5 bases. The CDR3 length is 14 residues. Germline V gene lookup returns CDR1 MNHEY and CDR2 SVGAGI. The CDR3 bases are TGTGCCAGCAGTTACGCGGTCTCTGGAAACACCATATATTTT. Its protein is CASSYAVSGNTIYF.

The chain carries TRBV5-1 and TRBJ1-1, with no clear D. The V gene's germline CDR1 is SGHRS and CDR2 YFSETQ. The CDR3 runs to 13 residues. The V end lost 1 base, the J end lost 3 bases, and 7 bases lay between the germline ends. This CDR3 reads CASSLKRDTEAFF. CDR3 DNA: TGCGCCAGCAGCTTGAAAAGAGACACTGAAGCTTTCTTT. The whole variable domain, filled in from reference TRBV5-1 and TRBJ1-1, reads KAGVTQTPRYLIKTRGQQVTLSCSPISGHRSVSWYQQTPGQGLQFLFEYFSETQRNKGNFPGRFSGRQFSNSRSEMNVSTLELGDSALYLCASSLKRDTEAFFGQGTRLTVV.

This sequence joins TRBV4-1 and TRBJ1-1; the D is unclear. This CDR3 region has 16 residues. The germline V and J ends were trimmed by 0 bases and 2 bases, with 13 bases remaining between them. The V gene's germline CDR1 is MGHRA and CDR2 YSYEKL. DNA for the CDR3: TGCGCCAGCAGCCAAGATCTTTTGGAGGGTAACACTGAAGCTTTCTTT. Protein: CASSQDLLEGNTEAFF.

CDR3 sequence: CASSLEQLNSPLHF. CDR3 in DNA: TGCGCCAGCAGCTTGGAGCAGCTTAATTCACCCCTCCACTTT. This chain joins TRBV5-1 and TRBJ1-6; no firm D call. Trimming pared 0 bases from V and 6 bases from J, leaving 7 bases between. In germline, CDR1 is SGHRS, CDR2 YFSETQ. This CDR3 comprises 14 residues.

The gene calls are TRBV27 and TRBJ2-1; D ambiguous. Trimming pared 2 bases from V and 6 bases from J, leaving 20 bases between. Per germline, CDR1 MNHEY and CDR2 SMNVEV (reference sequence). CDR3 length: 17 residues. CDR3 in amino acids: CASSLLPSSMWSNEQFF. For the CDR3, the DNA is TGTGCCAGCAGTTTACTCCCTTCCTCCATGTGGAGCAATGAGCAGTTCTTC.

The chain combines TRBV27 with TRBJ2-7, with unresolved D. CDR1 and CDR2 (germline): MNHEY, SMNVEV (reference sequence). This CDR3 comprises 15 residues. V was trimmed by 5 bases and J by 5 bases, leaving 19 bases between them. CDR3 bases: TGTGCCAGCAGTATCCATCCCGCTCGACCAGACGAGCAGTACTTC. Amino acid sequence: CASSIHPARPDEQYF.

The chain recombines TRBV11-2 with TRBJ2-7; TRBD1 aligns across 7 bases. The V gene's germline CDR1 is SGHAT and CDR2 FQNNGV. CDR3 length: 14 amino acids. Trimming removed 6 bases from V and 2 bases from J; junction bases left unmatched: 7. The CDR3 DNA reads TGTGCCAGCAGACCGGGACAGAATCCCTACGAGCAGTACTTC. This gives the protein CASRPGQNPYEQYF.

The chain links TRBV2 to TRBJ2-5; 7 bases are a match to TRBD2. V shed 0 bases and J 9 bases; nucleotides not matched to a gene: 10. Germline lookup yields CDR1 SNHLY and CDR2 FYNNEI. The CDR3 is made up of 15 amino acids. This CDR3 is CASSEAGRGTEAQYF. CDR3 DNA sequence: TGTGCCAGCAGTGAAGCGGGGAGGGGCACAGAAGCCCAGTACTTC.